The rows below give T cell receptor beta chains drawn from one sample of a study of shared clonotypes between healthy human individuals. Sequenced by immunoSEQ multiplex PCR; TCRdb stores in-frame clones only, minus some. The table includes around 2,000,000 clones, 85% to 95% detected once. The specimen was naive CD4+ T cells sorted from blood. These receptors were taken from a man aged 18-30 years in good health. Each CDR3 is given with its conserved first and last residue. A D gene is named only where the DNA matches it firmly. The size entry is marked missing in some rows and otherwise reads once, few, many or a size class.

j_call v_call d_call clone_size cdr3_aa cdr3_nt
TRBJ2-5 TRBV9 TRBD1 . CASSVAGQGAFVLGETQYF TGTGCCAGCAGCGTAGCAGGGCAGGGGGCATTCGTTCTAGGAGAGACCCAGTACTTC
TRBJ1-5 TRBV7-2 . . CASSNIRESAQHF TGTGCCAGCAGTAACATAAGAGAATCAGCCCAGCATTTT
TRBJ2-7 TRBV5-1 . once CASSPGSSLPYEQYF TGCGCCAGCAGCCCTGGTAGTTCACTTCCCTACGAGCAGTACTTC
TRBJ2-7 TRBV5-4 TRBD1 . CASSPGQGAYEQYF TGTGCCAGCAGCCCAGGACAGGGGGCCTACGAGCAGTACTTC
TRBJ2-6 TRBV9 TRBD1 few CASSVAQTGKISGANVLTF TGTGCCAGCAGCGTAGCACAGACAGGGAAGATCTCTGGGGCCAACGTCCTGACTTTC
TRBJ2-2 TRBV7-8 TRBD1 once CASSSRTGNTGELFF TGTGCCAGCAGCTCCCGGACAGGGAACACCGGGGAGCTGTTTTTT
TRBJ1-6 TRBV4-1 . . CASSQGAYNSPLHF TGCGCCAGCAGCCAGGGGGCCTATAATTCACCCCTCCACTTT
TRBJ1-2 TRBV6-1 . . CASRLDGGNYGYTF TGTGCCAGCCGTCTTGATGGGGGGAACTATGGCTACACCTTC
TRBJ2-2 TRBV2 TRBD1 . CASRGQGITGELFF TGTGCCAGCAGGGGACAGGGTATAACCGGGGAGCTGTTTTTT
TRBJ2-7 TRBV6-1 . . CASRSGGGSSYEQYF TGTGCCAGCAGGTCGGGGGGCGGAAGCTCCTACGAGCAGTACTTC